A single sample is the source of the 9 T cell receptor beta chains below, sequenced in a study of beta chain features in type 1 diabetes. Study findings and constraints: In every one of the four CD4+ subsets, TCRB CDR3s were moderately but significantly shorter in Type 1 diabetes patients.

The entirety of the isolated RNA underwent reverse transcription, so expressed TCRB transcripts were sequenced. Measured with immunoSEQ multiplex PCR; TCRdb has only the in-frame clones, and not every one. Counted here are fewer than 300,000 clones, roughly 20% occurring once; the ten biggest clones make up more than 0.025%. These receptors' antigens are unknown. Sequenced sample: naive CD4+ T cells from blood. These receptors all stem from a woman in her thirties or forties with type 1 diabetes.

This clone was counted between two and nine times. CDR3 sequence: CASSPDSTTLNTGELFF. The DNA of the CDR3 is TGCGCCAGCAGCCCTGACAGTACCACTTTAAACACCGGGGAGCTGTTTTTT. The rearrangement links TRBV5-1 to TRBJ2-2, with D tentatively TRBD1 (5 bases). V was trimmed by 4 bases and J by 2 bases, leaving 18 bases between them. This CDR3 comprises 17 residues. CDR1 is SGHRS and CDR2 is YFSETQ in the germline V gene.

In this sample, this clone turned up a few times. This chain connects TRBV5-1 to TRBJ2-3, with 7 bases fitting TRBD1. Germline V gives CDR1 SGHRS, CDR2 YFSETQ. The CDR3 sequence is 14 residues long. V dropped 4 bases and J dropped 6; count of bases not matched to a gene: 8. The CDR3 DNA is TGCGCCAGCAGCCGGGACAGCACGTCCGATACGCAGTATTTT. This codes for CASSRDSTSDTQYF.

This chain joins TRBV14 and TRBJ2-3, with D perhaps TRBD2 (6 bases). The CDR3 is 16 residues long. Germline assignment: CDR1 SGHDN and CDR2 FVKESK. V was cut by 1 base and J by 6 bases, with 17 bases left in between. The chain's CDR3 is CASSQGGTGSWDTQYF. In DNA, the CDR3 is TGTGCCAGCAGCCAAGGGGGGACTGGAAGTTGGGATACGCAGTATTTT.

This clone was seen more than once but under ten times. The chain uses TRBV5-1 and TRBJ2-1; 8 bases map to TRBD1. The V gene's germline CDR1 is SGHRS and CDR2 YFSETQ. V dropped 4 bases and J dropped 6; count of bases not matched to a gene: 12. The CDR3 sequence is 16 residues long. The CDR3 region has the DNA TGCGCCAGCAGCGCGATCGGACAGGGATCCCTCAATGAGCAGTTCTTC. It is translated as CASSAIGQGSLNEQFF. Based on the CDR3 plus reference TRBV5-1 and TRBJ2-1, the full variable domain is KAGVTQTPRYLIKTRGQQVTLSCSPISGHRSVSWYQQTPGQGLQFLFEYFSETQRNKGNFPGRFSGRQFSNSRSEMNVSTLELGDSALYLCASSAIGQGSLNEQFFGPGTRLTVL.

V gene TRBV11-2 combines with J gene TRBJ1-5, with 7 positions matching TRBD1. The CDR3 sequence is 13 residues long. The V gene end was trimmed by 1 base and the J gene end by 8 bases; junction bases not matched to a gene: 2. The germline V gene encodes CDR1 SGHAT and CDR2 FQNNGV. For the CDR3, the DNA is TGTGCCAGCAGCTTAGGCGACAGGGAGCCCCAGCATTTT. Protein: CASSLGDREPQHF. Full variable domain (missing parts from reference TRBV11-2 and TRBJ1-5): EAGVAQSPRYKIIEKRQSVAFWCNPISGHATLYWYQQILGQGPKLLIQFQNNGVVDDSQLPKDRFSAERLKGVDSTLKIQPAKLEDSAVYLCASSLGDREPQHFGDGTRLSIL.

The rearrangement joins TRBV28 to TRBJ2-7, with D perhaps matching TRBD1 (6 bases). Germline-derived CDR1 and CDR2 are MDHEN and SYDVKM. Deletions cut 7 bases from V and 0 bases from J, with 13 bases between. The length of the CDR3 is 14 residues. The CDR3 DNA is TGTGCCAGCACCCCCCCGACAGGCTCCTACGAGCAGTACTTC. Translated: CASTPPTGSYEQYF.

This clone was seen only a few times. The V gene is TRBV25-1, the J gene TRBJ1-1, with 7 bases lining up with TRBD1. V trimming: 3 bases; J trimming: 1 base; junction bases outside the gene matches: 5. This CDR3 has 15 amino acids. Germline V CDR1 and CDR2: MGHDK, SYGVNS. CDR3 nucleotides: TGTGCCAGCAGTGATAGACAGGGCTGGAACACTGAAGCTTTCTTT. It yields the protein CASSDRQGWNTEAFF. Supplemented by reference TRBV25-1 and TRBJ1-1, the full variable domain reads EADIYQTPRYLVIGTGKKITLECSQTMGHDKMYWYQQDPGMELHLIHYSYGVNSTEKGDLSSESTVSRIRTEHFPLTLESARPSHTSQYLCASSDRQGWNTEAFFGQGTRLTVV.

A few counts support this clone. The chain recombines TRBV29-1 with TRBJ1-1, with D uncertain. V lost 4 bases, J lost 6 bases, and 9 bases lay in between. This CDR3 is 11 amino acids long. Germline V gene data show CDR1 as SQVTM and CDR2 as ANQGSEA. The CDR3 loop reads CSVGRVPEAFF. CDR3 nucleotide sequence: TGCAGCGTTGGGCGGGTTCCTGAAGCTTTCTTT. Variable domain in full (rest from reference TRBV29-1 and TRBJ1-1): SAVISQKPSRDICQRGTSLTIQCQVDSQVTMMFWYRQQPGQSLTLIATANQGSEATYESGFVIDKFPISRPNLTFSTLTVSNMSPEDSSIYLCSVGRVPEAFFGQGTRLTVV.

This clone was counted a few times. CDR3 region: CASSQTLTASGANVLTF. Written as DNA, the CDR3 is TGTGCCAGCAGCCAGACCTTGACAGCCTCTGGGGCCAACGTCCTGACTTTC. The gene calls are TRBV14 and TRBJ2-6; perhaps TRBD1 as D (5 bases). From germline, CDR1 is SGHDN and CDR2 FVKESK. The CDR3 is 17 residues long. With 3 bases removed from V and 0 bases from J, the gap between germline ends came to 12 bases.